This T cell receptor beta chain was recovered during a study of blood T cell repertoires in COVID-19. Study as a whole: Collection of acute and convalescent COVID-19 samples took place in the United States, Italy and Spain. PBMCs, B-cell-depleted T cells, or T cells provided the cDNA or gDNA that made up the material.

The CDR3 runs to 14 residues. CDR1 is PRHDT and CDR2 is FYEKMQ in the germline V gene (reference sequence). V lost 5 bases and J lost 4, with 12 bases in between. The Seattle patients, enrolled during active infection, were followed longitudinally. In the authors' methods: Reference gene primer amplification gave nucleated cell count estimates. Repertoires were generated with immunoSEQ multiplex PCR, while TCRdb's copy carries only in-frame clones and drops some. That table gives V, J and clone size, and the DNA gave D and trimming. The table records 150,000 to 200,000 clones, roughly 84% of them present only once.

The sample consisted of peripheral blood. The clonotype originates from a woman in her 70s with COVID-19, enrolled during active disease. The chain recombines TRBV13 with TRBJ1-3; D is perhaps TRBD1 (5 bases). The CDR3 here is CASSLGGAGNTIYF. CDR3 nucleotide sequence: TGTGCCAGCAGCCTGGGAGGGGCCGGAAACACCATATATTTT.